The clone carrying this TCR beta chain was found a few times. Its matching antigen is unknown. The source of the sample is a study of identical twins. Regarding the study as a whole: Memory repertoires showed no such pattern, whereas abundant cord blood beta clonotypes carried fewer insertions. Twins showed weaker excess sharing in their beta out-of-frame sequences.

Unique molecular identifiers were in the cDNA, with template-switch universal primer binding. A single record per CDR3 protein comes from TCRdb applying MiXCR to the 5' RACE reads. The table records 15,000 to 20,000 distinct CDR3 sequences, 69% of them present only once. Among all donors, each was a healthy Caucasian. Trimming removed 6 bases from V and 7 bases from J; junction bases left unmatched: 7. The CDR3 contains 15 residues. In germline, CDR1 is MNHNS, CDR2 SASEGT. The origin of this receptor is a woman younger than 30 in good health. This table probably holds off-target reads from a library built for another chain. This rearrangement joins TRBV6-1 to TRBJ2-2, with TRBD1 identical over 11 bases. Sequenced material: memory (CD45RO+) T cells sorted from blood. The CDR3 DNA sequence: TGTGCCAGCAGCACCGGGACAGGGGGTATCGGGGAGCTGTTTTTT. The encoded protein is CASSTGTGGIGELFF.